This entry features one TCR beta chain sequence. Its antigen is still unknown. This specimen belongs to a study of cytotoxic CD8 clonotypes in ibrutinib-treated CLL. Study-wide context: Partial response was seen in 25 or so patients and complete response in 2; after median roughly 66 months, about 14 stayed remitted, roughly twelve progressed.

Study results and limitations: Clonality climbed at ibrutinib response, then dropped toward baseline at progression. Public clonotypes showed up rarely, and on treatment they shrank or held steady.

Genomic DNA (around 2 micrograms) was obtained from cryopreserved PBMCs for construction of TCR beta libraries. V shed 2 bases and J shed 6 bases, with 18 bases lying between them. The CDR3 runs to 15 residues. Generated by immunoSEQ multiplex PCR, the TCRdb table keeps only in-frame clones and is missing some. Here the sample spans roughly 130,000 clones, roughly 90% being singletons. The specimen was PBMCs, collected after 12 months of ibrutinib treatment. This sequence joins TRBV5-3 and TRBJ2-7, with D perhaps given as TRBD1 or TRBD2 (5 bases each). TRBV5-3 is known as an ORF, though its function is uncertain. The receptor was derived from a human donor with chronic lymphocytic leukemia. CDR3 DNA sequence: TGTGCCAGAAGCTTAAAGGGACCCACAGCCTCCGAGCAGTACTTC. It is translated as CARSLKGPTASEQYF.